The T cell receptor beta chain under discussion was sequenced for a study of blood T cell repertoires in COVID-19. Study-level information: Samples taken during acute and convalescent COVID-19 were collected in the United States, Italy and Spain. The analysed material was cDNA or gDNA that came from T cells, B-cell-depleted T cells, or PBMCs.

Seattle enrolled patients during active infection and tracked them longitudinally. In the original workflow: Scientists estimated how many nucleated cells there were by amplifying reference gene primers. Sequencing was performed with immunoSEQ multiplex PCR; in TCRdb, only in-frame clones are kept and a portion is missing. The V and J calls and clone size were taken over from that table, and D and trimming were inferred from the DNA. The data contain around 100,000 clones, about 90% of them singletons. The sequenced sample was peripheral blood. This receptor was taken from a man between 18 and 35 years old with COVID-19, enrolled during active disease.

For the CDR3, the DNA is TGTGCCAGCAGCCCGAATGGGGCTAGCGCAGATACGCAGTATTTT. This encodes CASSPNGASADTQYF. This chain connects TRBV5-6 to TRBJ2-3; D possibly corresponds to TRBD2 (6 bases). The germline gives CDR1 SGHDT, CDR2 YYEEEE. The V and J ends lost 4 bases and 4 bases respectively, with 16 bases between them. The CDR3 length is 15 residues.